One and the same sample provided the 31 T cell receptor beta chains below, sequenced in a study of cytomegalovirus exposure and HLA in healthy donors. Sequencing was performed with immunoSEQ multiplex PCR; in TCRdb, only in-frame clones are kept and a portion is missing. In the table there are roughly 90,000 clones, less than 85% of which are singletons. Sequencing used PBMCs. These receptors all come from a man between 18 and 35 years old in good health and CMV-seropositive.

V is TRBV19 and J is TRBJ1-2; 9 positions match TRBD1. V was clipped by 4 bases and J by 4 bases; unmatched bases: 7. Per the germline V gene, CDR1 is LNHDA and CDR2 is SQIVND (reference sequence). The CDR3 has 15 residues. CDR3 region: CASSKPGQGIYGYTF. The CDR3 DNA reads TGTGCCAGTAGTAAACCGGGACAGGGAATCTATGGCTACACCTTC.

Comments on this clone: The same CDR3 arises from other DNA sequences in this sample as well. The V and J genes are TRBV27 and TRBJ2-1; D may be TRBD2 (5 bases). The CDR3 runs to 15 residues. Germline loops: CDR1 MNHEY, CDR2 SMNVEV (reference sequence). Trimming stripped 0 bases from V and 0 bases from J, with 6 bases between. This CDR3 is CASSLSGSSYNEQFF. For the CDR3, the DNA is TGTGCCAGCAGTTTATCAGGGAGCTCCTACAATGAGCAGTTCTTC.

The rearrangement joins TRBV27 to TRBJ2-7, with 9 bases fitting TRBD1. V was pared by 2 bases and J by 1 base, with 0 bases of the junction left unmatched. The CDR3 has 14 amino acids. CDR1 MNHEY and CDR2 SMNVEV come from the germline V gene (reference sequence). The CDR3 protein is CASSLGTGSYEQYF. As DNA, the CDR3 is TGTGCCAGCAGTTTAGGGACAGGGTCCTACGAGCAGTACTTC.

The chain couples TRBV11-2 to TRBJ2-1; D uncertain. The ends were cut back, 1 base at V and 6 bases at J, with 10 bases in the middle. Germline CDR1 and CDR2: SGHAT and FQNNGV. CDR3 size: 14 residues. CDR3 protein: CASSLALEPNEQFF. In DNA form, the CDR3 reads TGTGCCAGCAGCTTAGCCCTCGAGCCCAATGAGCAGTTCTTC.

This chain connects TRBV29-1 to TRBJ2-1; 7 positions agree with TRBD2. Germline V CDR1 and CDR2: SQVTM, ANQGSEA. The CDR3 extends over 15 amino acids. Unmatched junction bases numbered 13, after V lost 1 base and J lost 10 bases. The CDR3 region has the DNA TGCAGCGTTGAAGGAAGGGACTACTCCTTCGGGGAGCAGTTCTTC. This sequence encodes CSVEGRDYSFGEQFF.

The V and J genes are TRBV14 and TRBJ2-1, with D uncertain. The CDR3 is 12 residues long. Germline values: CDR1 SGHDN, CDR2 FVKESK. Trimming removed 2 bases from V and 5 bases from J, with 4 bases in between. The CDR3 region has the DNA TGTGCCAGCAGCCAATATAACAATGAGCAGTTCTTC. Its translation is CASSQYNNEQFF.

V is TRBV7-3 and J is TRBJ1-1, with a possible D match to TRBD1 (6 bases). Germline loops: CDR1 SGHTA, CDR2 FQGTGA. The CDR3 totals 13 residues. Trimming took 5 bases from V and 8 from J, leaving 15 bases between them. CDR3 protein: CASSPGQSQEAFF. In nucleotides, the CDR3 is TGTGCCAGCAGCCCCGGACAGTCCCAAGAAGCTTTCTTT.

V usage is TRBV2 and J usage is TRBJ2-3; TRBD2 aligns across 7 bases. The CDR3 consists of 13 residues. Germline-derived CDR1 and CDR2 are SNHLY and FYNNEI. Germline trimming cut 6 bases from V and 5 bases from J; bases unmatched to any gene: 5. The CDR3: CASSPGLGDTQYF. In nucleotides, the CDR3 is TGTGCCAGCAGCCCCGGACTAGGAGATACGCAGTATTTT.

This clone was counted once. The chain uses TRBV6-5 and TRBJ2-7; 7 bases line up with TRBD1. CDR3 size: 14 residues. Per the germline V gene, CDR1 is MNHEY and CDR2 is SVGAGI. V was clipped by 2 bases and J by 2 bases; unmatched bases: 3. The CDR3 protein is CASSYGQGAYEQYF. The CDR3 DNA follows: TGTGCCAGCAGTTACGGGCAGGGGGCCTACGAGCAGTACTTC.

The chain carries TRBV28 and TRBJ2-7, with 7 bases fitting TRBD1. This CDR3 is built from 14 residues. Germline CDR1 and CDR2: MDHEN and SYDVKM. The CDR3 DNA is TGTGCATGTAACCTTCAGGGGGTTGCCTACGAGCAGTACTTC. Translation: CACNLQGVAYEQYF.

This clone has only a few counts. This chain joins TRBV5-8 and TRBJ2-7, with 11 bases lining up with TRBD2. This CDR3 contains 15 residues. Trimming removed 2 bases from V and 4 bases from J; junction bases left unmatched: 5. Germline CDR1 and CDR2: SGHTS and YDEGEE. This CDR3 reads CASSLLAGEGYEQYF. CDR3 bases: TGTGCCAGCAGCTTACTAGCGGGGGAGGGATACGAGCAGTACTTC.

The rearrangement uses TRBV6-5 and TRBJ1-2, with D uncertain. V gave up 0 bases and J gave up 7 bases, with 15 bases separating them. Germline assignment: CDR1 MNHEY and CDR2 SVGAGI. The CDR3 length is 15 residues. CDR3 in amino acids: CASSYSNAVLGGYTF. The CDR3 DNA sequence: TGTGCCAGCAGTTACTCTAATGCGGTTCTCGGTGGCTACACCTTC.

This chain connects TRBV11-2 to TRBJ1-1; 7 bases are a match to TRBD1. The CDR3 sequence is 13 residues long. V lost 0 bases and J lost 11; bases outside the gene matches: 6. Germline lookup yields CDR1 SGHAT and CDR2 FQNNGV. The CDR3 reads CASSLEQGLIAFF. The CDR3 nucleotides are TGTGCCAGCAGCTTAGAACAGGGGCTGATTGCTTTCTTT.

This chain joins TRBV5-4 and TRBJ1-5; D is unresolved. Trimming took off 2 bases at V and 5 bases at J, with 11 bases between the two ends. Germline V gives CDR1 SGHNT, CDR2 YYREEE (reference sequence). The CDR3 spans 14 residues. The CDR3 DNA reads TGTGCCAGCAGCTTTTACGGGAGCGATCAGCCCCAGCATTTT. This translates into CASSFYGSDQPQHF.

This clone has only one observation. This chain links TRBV4-1 with TRBJ1-5; TRBD1 might be the D (6 bases). V dropped 4 bases and J dropped 3 bases, with 13 bases sitting between them. This CDR3 comprises 15 residues. Per the germline V gene, CDR1 is MGHRA and CDR2 is YSYEKL. CDR3 DNA: TGCGCCAGCAGCCGTGCCGGACAGAACAATCAGCCCCAGCATTTT. Amino acids: CASSRAGQNNQPQHF.

The rearrangement joins TRBV5-1 to TRBJ2-5; the match to TRBD2 covers 8 bases. Looked up from germline, CDR1 is SGHRS and CDR2 is YFSETQ. This CDR3 is 16 amino acids long. V was pared by 4 bases and J by 5 bases, with 13 bases of the junction left unmatched. CDR3 in amino acids: CASSHPEAGAGETQYF. The CDR3 DNA sequence: TGCGCCAGCAGCCATCCTGAAGCGGGAGCTGGGGAGACCCAGTACTTC.

The chain recombines TRBV9 with TRBJ2-6, with 9 bases identical to TRBD1. CDR3 length: 18 residues. CDR1 SGDLS and CDR2 YYNGEE come from the germline V gene. V was clipped by 4 bases and J by 0 bases; unmatched bases: 8. DNA for the CDR3: TGTGCCAGCAGCTCGAGACAGGGGGGCCACTCTGGGGCCAACGTCCTGACTTTC. This codes for CASSSRQGGHSGANVLTF.

The chain combines TRBV9 with TRBJ1-5, with D possibly matching TRBD1 (5 bases). The length of the CDR3 is 13 residues. The ends were cut back, 4 bases at V and 7 bases at J, with 12 bases in the middle. CDR1 and CDR2 (germline): SGDLS, YYNGEE. For the CDR3, the DNA is TGTGCCAGCAGCCAGGGTGTGGGGCAGCCCCAGCATTTT. Translating gives CASSQGVGQPQHF.

The chain carries TRBV5-1 and TRBJ2-2, with 7 bases matching TRBD1. CDR1 and CDR2 from the germline V gene are SGHRS and YFSETQ. The CDR3 loop spans 14 amino acids. V was pared by 0 bases and J by 6 bases, with 2 bases of the junction left unmatched. CDR3 protein: CASSLAQGAGELFF. CDR3 DNA: TGCGCCAGCAGCTTGGCGCAGGGGGCCGGGGAGCTGTTTTTT.

V gene TRBV6-1 combines with J gene TRBJ1-2, with D perhaps matching TRBD1 (5 bases). V lost 0 bases, J lost 4 bases, and 9 bases lay in between. CDR1 and CDR2 (germline): MNHNS, SASEGT. This CDR3 region has 14 residues. The CDR3 sequence: CASSEAGPVYGYTF. The CDR3 DNA follows: TGTGCCAGCAGTGAAGCGGGGCCGGTCTATGGCTACACCTTC.

The CDR3 coding sequence is TGTGCCAGCAGCTTACCGGCAGGGGCTTTTTACGAGCAGTACTTC. Translation gives CASSLPAGAFYEQYF. This chain links TRBV11-2 with TRBJ2-7, with a possible D match to TRBD1 (6 bases). The CDR3 is made up of 15 amino acids. The germline V gene encodes CDR1 SGHAT and CDR2 FQNNGV. V was cut by 2 bases and J by 4 bases, with 15 bases left in between.

The chain uses TRBV19 and TRBJ2-7; D perhaps matches TRBD1 (7 bases). Germline V gene sequence: CDR1 LNHDA, CDR2 SQIVND (reference sequence). Trimming took 1 base from V and 0 from J, leaving 13 bases between them. This CDR3 region has 16 residues. This CDR3 reads CASSIVGGTVSYEQYF. Here the CDR3 DNA reads TGTGCCAGTAGTATAGTTGGCGGGACAGTCTCCTACGAGCAGTACTTC.

The chain links TRBV23-1 to TRBJ2-3; 10 nucleotides match TRBD1. TRBV23-1 is an open reading frame whose function is uncertain. The CDR3 spans 16 residues. V trimming: 3 bases; J trimming: 4 bases; junction bases outside the gene matches: 7. CDR3 coding DNA: TGCGCCAGCAGTCAGCTCTCCGGGACAGGGGCAGATACGCAGTATTTT. This gives the protein CASSQLSGTGADTQYF.

The chain employs TRBV13 and TRBJ1-4; TRBD1 matches 10 bases. CDR1 is PRHDT, CDR2 FYEKMQ, per germline (reference sequence). After removal of 4 bases from V and 8 bases from J, the junction contained 7 bases not matched to a gene. This CDR3 comprises 15 residues. CDR3 in amino acids: CASSSRGTGDEKLFF. The CDR3 coding sequence is TGTGCCAGCAGCTCGCGGGGGACAGGGGACGAAAAACTGTTTTTT.

In its sample, this clone was seen a few times. The CDR3 region is CASSTGQAGNQPQHF. CDR3 coding DNA: TGTGCCAGCAGCACCGGACAGGCTGGCAATCAGCCCCAGCATTTT. The rearrangement joins TRBV7-8 to TRBJ1-5, with 7 bases aligning to TRBD1. This CDR3 comprises 15 residues. The ends lost 5 bases at V and 2 bases at J; junction bases unmatched: 6. CDR1 SGHVS and CDR2 FQNEAQ come from the germline V gene. The full variable domain, with the rest looked up from reference TRBV7-8 and TRBJ1-5, is GAGVSQSPRYKVAKRGQDVALRCDPISGHVSLFWYQQALGQGPEFLTYFQNEAQLDKSGLPSDRFFAERPEGSVSTLKIQRTQQEDSAVYLCASSTGQAGNQPQHFGDGTRLSIL.

This chain uses TRBV19 with TRBJ2-7, with D tentatively TRBD1 (6 bases). The CDR3 loop spans 14 amino acids. Deletions cut 3 bases from V and 3 bases from J, with 12 bases between. Germline CDR1 is LNHDA and CDR2 is SQIVND (reference sequence). In DNA, the CDR3 is TGTGCCAGTAGTATGACAGGATCGGACTACGAGCAGTACTTC. Translating gives CASSMTGSDYEQYF.

The chain joins TRBV5-4 to TRBJ2-5; possible D gene TRBD2, 5 bases. Trimming pared 7 bases from V and 2 bases from J, leaving 9 bases between. The CDR3 extends over 12 amino acids. CDR1 and CDR2 from the germline V gene are SGHNT and YYREEE (reference sequence). The DNA of the CDR3 is TGTGCCAGCGGGGAGCGGCAAGAGACCCAGTACTTC. Its translation is CASGERQETQYF.

The rearrangement joins TRBV4-1 to TRBJ2-5, with TRBD2 identical over 13 bases. Germline CDR1 reads MGHRA; CDR2 reads YSYEKL. The CDR3 covers 21 residues. The V gene end was trimmed by 0 bases and the J gene end by 1 base; junction bases not matched to a gene: 14. CDR3: CASSQDLWSGGTSGIQETQYF. DNA for the CDR3: TGCGCCAGCAGCCAAGATCTATGGAGCGGCGGGACTAGCGGGATCCAAGAGACCCAGTACTTC.

This rearrangement joins TRBV7-8 to TRBJ2-7; 10 bases are a match to TRBD2. Trimming at V came to 1 base and at J to 4 bases, leaving 4 bases not matched to a gene. Germline lookup yields CDR1 SGHVS and CDR2 FQNEAQ. The CDR3 length is 15 residues. The DNA for the CDR3 is TGTGCCAGCAGCTTAGGGGGTAGCGGGAGGTACGAGCAGTACTTC. Protein: CASSLGGSGRYEQYF.

This clone was found a few times. The chain combines TRBV28 with TRBJ1-5; no firm D call. The CDR3 is 12 amino acids. V was cut by 6 bases and J by 4 bases, with 7 bases left in between. Looked up from germline, CDR1 is MDHEN and CDR2 is SYDVKM. CDR3 residues: CASRGRNQPQHF. The CDR3 DNA is TGTGCCAGCAGGGGCAGAAATCAGCCCCAGCATTTT.

The chain carries TRBV30 and TRBJ1-4; no definite D call. This CDR3 is 20 amino acids long. Trimming pared 0 bases from V and 0 bases from J, leaving 23 bases between. The germline V gene has CDR1 GTSNPN and CDR2 SVGIG (reference sequence). CDR3 sequence reads: CAWSVFVVGSSVATNEKLFF. CDR3 coding DNA: TGTGCCTGGAGTGTATTTGTGGTCGGGTCGTCCGTTGCAACTAATGAAAAACTGTTTTTT.